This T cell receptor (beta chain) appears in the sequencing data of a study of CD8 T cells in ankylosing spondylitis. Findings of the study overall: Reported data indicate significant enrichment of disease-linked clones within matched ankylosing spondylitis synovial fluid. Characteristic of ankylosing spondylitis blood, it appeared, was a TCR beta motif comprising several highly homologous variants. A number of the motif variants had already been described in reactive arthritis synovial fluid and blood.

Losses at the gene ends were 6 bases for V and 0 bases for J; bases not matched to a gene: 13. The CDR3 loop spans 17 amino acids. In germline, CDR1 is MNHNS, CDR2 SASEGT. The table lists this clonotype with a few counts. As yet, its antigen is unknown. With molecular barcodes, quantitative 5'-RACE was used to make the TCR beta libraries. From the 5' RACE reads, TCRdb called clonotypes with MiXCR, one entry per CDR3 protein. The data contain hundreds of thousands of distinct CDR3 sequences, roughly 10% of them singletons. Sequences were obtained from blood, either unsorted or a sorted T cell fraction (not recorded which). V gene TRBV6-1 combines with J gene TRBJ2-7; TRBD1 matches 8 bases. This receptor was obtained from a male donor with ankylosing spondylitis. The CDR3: CASSSDRGYSSSYEQYF. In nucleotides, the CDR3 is TGTGCCAGCAGCTCCGACAGGGGCTACTCCAGCTCCTACGAGCAGTACTTC.